The next 9 T cell receptor beta chains were all read from a single sample in a study of blood T cell repertoires in COVID-19. TCRdb keeps only in-frame clones here, not all; method: immunoSEQ multiplex PCR. The sample lists 53,000 or so clones, over 90% occurring once. Sequenced: peripheral blood. Source of these receptors: a human donor in a cohort sampled during active COVID-19.

This clone was recorded only once. The chain employs TRBV6-5 and TRBJ1-6, with D unclear. V was clipped by 0 bases and J by 16 bases, with 10 bases between them. The CDR3 is 12 amino acids. The V gene's germline CDR1 is MNHEY and CDR2 SVGAGI. The CDR3 DNA reads as TGTGCCAGCAGTTACTCACGGGTACCGCTCCACTTT. Its translation is CASSYSRVPLHF.

In this sample, this clone turned up once. The chain carries TRBV2 and TRBJ1-5; 7 bases match TRBD1. The V and J ends lost 6 bases and 4 bases, in that order; junction bases with no gene match: 12. Germline values: CDR1 SNHLY, CDR2 FYNNEI. This CDR3 spans 16 amino acids. The CDR3 here is CASRGSAGTENQPQHF. CDR3 sequence (DNA): TGTGCCAGCAGGGGATCCGCCGGGACAGAGAATCAGCCCCAGCATTTT. Using reference TRBV2 and TRBJ1-5 for the parts outside the CDR3, the full variable domain is EPEVTQTPSHQVTQMGQEVILRCVPISNHLYFYWYRQILGQKVEFLVSFYNNEISEKSEIFDDQFSVERPDGSNFTLKIRSTKLEDSAMYFCASRGSAGTENQPQHFGDGTRLSIL.

The CDR3 sequence is CASSFTSNYEQYF. The CDR3 coding sequence is TGCGCCAGCAGCTTTACCAGTAACTACGAGCAGTACTTC. The rearrangement links TRBV5-1 to TRBJ2-7; no reliable D call. Germline CDR1 SGHRS, CDR2 YFSETQ. The CDR3 is 13 amino acids. V shed 2 bases and J shed 3 bases, with 9 bases lying between them.

The gene calls are TRBV5-4 and TRBJ1-3; the D gene is possibly TRBD1 (6 bases). V dropped 4 bases and J dropped 1 base, with 18 bases sitting between them. Germline CDR1 is SGHNT and CDR2 is YYREEE (reference sequence). This CDR3 is 17 amino acids long. CDR3 bases: TGTGCCAGCAGCACGGGAACAGGGATTGGTTCTGGAAACACCATATATTTT. It is translated as CASSTGTGIGSGNTIYF. Full variable domain (missing parts from reference TRBV5-4 and TRBJ1-3): ETGVTQSPTHLIKTRGQQVTLRCSSQSGHNTVSWYQQALGQGPQFIFQYYREEENGRGNFPPRFSGLQFPNYSSELNVNALELDDSALYLCASSTGTGIGSGNTIYFGEGSWLTVV.

This clone was observed once. This chain uses TRBV5-1 with TRBJ2-5; unclear D gene. Germline CDR1 reads SGHRS; CDR2 reads YFSETQ. The CDR3 totals 15 residues. V was pared by 0 bases and J by 3 bases, with 12 bases between. CDR3 in DNA: TGCGCCAGCAGCTTGGGACACTCTATTGAAGAGACCCAGTACTTC. This translates into CASSLGHSIEETQYF.

The DNA of the CDR3 is TGTGCCTGGAGCCCAATCCCCGGGACAGGGGGACCGAGGGCCAACGTCCTGACTTTC. Encoded protein: CAWSPIPGTGGPRANVLTF. The chain uses TRBV30 and TRBJ2-6; TRBD1 agrees at 11 bases. CDR1 is GTSNPN, CDR2 SVGIG, per germline (reference sequence). The CDR3 runs to 19 residues. V was pared by 3 bases and J by 5 bases, with 15 bases of the junction left unmatched.

CDR3 sequence reads: CASSLVRTGGTGELFF. The CDR3 DNA reads TGCGCCAGCAGCTTGGTGAGGACAGGGGGCACCGGGGAGCTGTTTTTT. The chain has TRBV5-1 and TRBJ2-2, with 10 bases matching TRBD1. Trimming at V came to 0 bases and at J to 4 bases, leaving 3 bases not matched to a gene. From germline, CDR1 is SGHRS and CDR2 YFSETQ. The CDR3 sequence is 16 residues long. The full variable domain, in which reference TRBV5-1 and TRBJ2-2 provide the parts outside the CDR3, is KAGVTQTPRYLIKTRGQQVTLSCSPISGHRSVSWYQQTPGQGLQFLFEYFSETQRNKGNFPGRFSGRQFSNSRSEMNVSTLELGDSALYLCASSLVRTGGTGELFFGEGSRLTVL.

This clone came up once. The genes are TRBV6-1 and TRBJ1-4; 8 bases align to TRBD1. The germline CDR1 and CDR2 sequences are MNHNS and SASEGT. V was pared by 3 bases and J by 5 bases, with 2 bases of the junction left unmatched. The CDR3 is 14 residues long. The CDR3 spells CASSEAGGNEKLFF. CDR3 sequence (DNA): TGTGCCAGCAGTGAGGCAGGGGGCAATGAAAAACTGTTTTTT.

This chain uses TRBV10-3 with TRBJ2-1; D might be TRBD2 (5 bases). The germline V gene has CDR1 ENHRY and CDR2 SYGVKD. The CDR3 is made up of 12 amino acids. Trimming took off 4 bases at V and 5 bases at J, with 6 bases between the two ends. The CDR3 nucleotides read TGTGCCATCAGTGTCGGGAACAATGAGCAGTTCTTC. It translates to CAISVGNNEQFF.